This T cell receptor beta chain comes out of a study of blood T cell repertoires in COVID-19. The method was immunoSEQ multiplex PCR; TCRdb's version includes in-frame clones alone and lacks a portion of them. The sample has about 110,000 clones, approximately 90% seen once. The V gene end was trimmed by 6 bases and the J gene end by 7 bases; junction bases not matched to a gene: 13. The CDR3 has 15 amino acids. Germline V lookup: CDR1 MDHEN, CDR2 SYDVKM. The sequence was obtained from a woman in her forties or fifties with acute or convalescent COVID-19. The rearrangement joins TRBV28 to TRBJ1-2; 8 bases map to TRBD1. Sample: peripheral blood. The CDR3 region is CASRGIAGGVGGYTF. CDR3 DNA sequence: TGTGCCAGCAGGGGCATCGCAGGGGGCGTCGGTGGCTACACCTTC.